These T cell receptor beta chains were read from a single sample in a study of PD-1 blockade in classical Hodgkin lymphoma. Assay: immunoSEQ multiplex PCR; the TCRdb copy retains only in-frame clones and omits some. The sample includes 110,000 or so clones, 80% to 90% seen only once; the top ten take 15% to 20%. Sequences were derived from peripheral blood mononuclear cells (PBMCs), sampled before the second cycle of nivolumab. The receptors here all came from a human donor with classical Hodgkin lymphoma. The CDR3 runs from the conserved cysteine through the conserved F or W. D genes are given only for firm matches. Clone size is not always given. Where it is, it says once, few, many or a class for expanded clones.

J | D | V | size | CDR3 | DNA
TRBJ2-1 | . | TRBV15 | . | CATSRASESGEQFF | TGTGCCACCAGCAGGGCTAGCGAGAGTGGTGAGCAGTTCTTC
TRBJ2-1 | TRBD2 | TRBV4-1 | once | CASSQDPAGTYSYNEQFF | TGCGCCAGCAGCCAAGATCCAGCGGGGACTTACTCCTACAATGAGCAGTTCTTC
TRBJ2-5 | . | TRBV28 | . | CASSFWTEETQYF | TGTGCCAGCAGTTTCTGGACAGAAGAGACCCAGTACTTC
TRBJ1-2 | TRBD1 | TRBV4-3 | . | CASSQSSGGPSYGYTF | TGCGCCAGCAGCCAGTCTTCAGGGGGGCCCTCCTATGGCTACACCTTC
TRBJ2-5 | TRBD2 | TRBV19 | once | CASSIVAGETQYF | TGTGCCAGTAGTATTGTAGCGGGAGAGACCCAGTACTTC
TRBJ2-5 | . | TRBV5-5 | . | CASSLAGHQIQETQYF | TGTGCCAGCAGCTTGGCGGGACATCAAATACAAGAGACCCAGTACTTC
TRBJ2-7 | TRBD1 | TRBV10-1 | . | CASSGTGGHEQYF | TGCGCCAGCAGTGGGACAGGGGGTCACGAGCAGTACTTC
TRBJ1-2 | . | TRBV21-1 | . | CASSNTGGYYGYTF | TGTGCCAGCAGCAACACAGGCGGCTACTATGGCTACACCTTC
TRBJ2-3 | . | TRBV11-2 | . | CASSPGGALSTDTQYF | TGTGCCAGCAGCCCCGGGGGAGCCCTGAGCACAGATACGCAGTATTTT
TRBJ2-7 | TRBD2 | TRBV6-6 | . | CASRRLAGSYEQYF | TGTGCCAGCAGACGACTAGCGGGGAGCTACGAGCAGTACTTC
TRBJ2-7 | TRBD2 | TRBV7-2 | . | CASSLSSGTSYEQYF | TGTGCCAGCAGCTTGTCTAGCGGGACGTCCTACGAGCAGTACTTC
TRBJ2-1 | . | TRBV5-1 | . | CASSLDADPVNEQFF | TGCGCCAGCAGCTTGGATGCGGACCCGGTCAATGAGCAGTTCTTC
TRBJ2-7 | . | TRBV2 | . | CASSELASNEQYF | TGTGCCAGCAGTGAACTGGCGAGCAACGAGCAGTACTTC
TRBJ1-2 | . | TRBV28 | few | CASSSQGNGYTF | TGTGCCAGCAGTTCACAGGGAAATGGCTACACCTTC
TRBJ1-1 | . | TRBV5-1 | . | CASSLALDTEAFF | TGCGCCAGCAGCTTGGCACTCGACACTGAAGCTTTCTTT
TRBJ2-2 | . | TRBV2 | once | CASGVGRGGTGELFF | TGTGCCAGCGGAGTGGGGCGGGGTGGGACCGGGGAGCTGTTTTTT
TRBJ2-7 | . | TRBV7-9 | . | CASSPGLGGSYEQYF | TGTGCCAGCAGCCCGGGTCTCGGTGGCTCCTACGAGCAGTACTTC
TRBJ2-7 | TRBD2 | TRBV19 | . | CASSIGGGRFSEQYF | TGTGCCAGTAGTATTGGCGGCGGGAGATTCTCCGAGCAGTACTTC